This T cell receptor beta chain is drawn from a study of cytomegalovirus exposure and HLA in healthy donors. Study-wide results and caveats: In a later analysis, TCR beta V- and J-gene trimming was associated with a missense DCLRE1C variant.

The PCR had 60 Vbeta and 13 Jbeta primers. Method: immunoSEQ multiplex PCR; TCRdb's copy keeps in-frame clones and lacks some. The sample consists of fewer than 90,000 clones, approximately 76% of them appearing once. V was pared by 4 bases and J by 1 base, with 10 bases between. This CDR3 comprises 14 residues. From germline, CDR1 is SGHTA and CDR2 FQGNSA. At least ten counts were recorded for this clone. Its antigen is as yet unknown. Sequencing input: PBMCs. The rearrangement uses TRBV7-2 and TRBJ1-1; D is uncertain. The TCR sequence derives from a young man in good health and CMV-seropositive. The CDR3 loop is CASSWQTQNTEAFF. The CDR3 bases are TGTGCCAGCAGCTGGCAGACTCAGAACACTGAAGCTTTCTTT. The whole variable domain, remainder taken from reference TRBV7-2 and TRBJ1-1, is GAGVSQSPSNKVTEKGKDVELRCDPISGHTALYWYRQSLGQGLEFLIYFQGNSAPDKSGLPSDRFSAERTGGSVSTLTIQRTQQEDSAVYLCASSWQTQNTEAFFGQGTRLTVV.